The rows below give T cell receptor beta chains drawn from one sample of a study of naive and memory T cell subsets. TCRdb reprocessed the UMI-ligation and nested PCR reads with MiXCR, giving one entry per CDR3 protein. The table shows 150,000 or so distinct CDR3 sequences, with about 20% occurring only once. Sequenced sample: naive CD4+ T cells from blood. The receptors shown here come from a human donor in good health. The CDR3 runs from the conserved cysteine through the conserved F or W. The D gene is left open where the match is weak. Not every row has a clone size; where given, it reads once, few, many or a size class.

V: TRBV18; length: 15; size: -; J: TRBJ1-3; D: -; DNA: TGTGCCAGCTCACCAGCGAGGGGTTCTGGAAACACCATATATTTT; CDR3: CASSPARGSGNTIYF
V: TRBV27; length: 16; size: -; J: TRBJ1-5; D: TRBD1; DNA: TGTGCCAGCAGGCCGGGACAGGGATATAGCAATCAGCCCCAGCATTTT; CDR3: CASRPGQGYSNQPQHF
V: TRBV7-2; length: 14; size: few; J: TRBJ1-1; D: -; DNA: TGTGCCAGCAGCTTCGGCGTCCTGAACACTGAAGCTTTCTTT; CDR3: CASSFGVLNTEAFF
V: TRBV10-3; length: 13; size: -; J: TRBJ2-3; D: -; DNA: TGTGCCATCAGTGAGCAGGCTACGGATACGCAGTATTTT; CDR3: CAISEQATDTQYF
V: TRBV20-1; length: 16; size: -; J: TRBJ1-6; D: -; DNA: TGCAGTGCTAGAGACACCGACGGACGGATGAATTCACCCCTCCACTTT; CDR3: CSARDTDGRMNSPLHF
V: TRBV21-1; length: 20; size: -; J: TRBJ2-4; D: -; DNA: TGTGCCAGCAGTCCCCCGGGACAACTCGTAGGGACCATAGCCAAAAACATTCAGTACTTC; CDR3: CASSPPGQLVGTIAKNIQYF
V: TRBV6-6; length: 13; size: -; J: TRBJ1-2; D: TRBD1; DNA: TGTGCCAGCAGTTCCCAGGGGGTTAGAGGCTACACCTTC; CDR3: CASSSQGVRGYTF
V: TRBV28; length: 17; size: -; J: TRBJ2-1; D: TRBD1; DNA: TGTGCCAGCAGACCAAACAGGGGGCGCCGCTCCTACAATGAGCAGTTCTTC; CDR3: CASRPNRGRRSYNEQFF
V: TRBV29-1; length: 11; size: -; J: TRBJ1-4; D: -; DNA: TGCAGCGTTCAGACTGGGCAAGGACTGTTTTTT; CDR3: CSVQTGQGLFF
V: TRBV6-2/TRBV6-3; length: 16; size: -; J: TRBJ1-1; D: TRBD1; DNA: TGTGCCAGCAGAAACCGACAGGGGGCCATGAACACTGAAGCTTTCTTT; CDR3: CASRNRQGAMNTEAFF
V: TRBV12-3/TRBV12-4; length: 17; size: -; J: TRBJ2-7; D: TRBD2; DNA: TGTGCCAGCAGTCGGACTAGCGGGAGCTCCTCCCTGTTCGAGCAGTACTTC; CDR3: CASSRTSGSSSLFEQYF
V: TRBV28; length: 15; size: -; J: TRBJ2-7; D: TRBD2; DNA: TGTGCCAGCAGTTCCGGGGGAGGGAGCTCCTACGAGCAGTACTTC; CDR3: CASSSGGGSSYEQYF